Sequencing of this T cell receptor beta chain was carried out in a study of blood T cell repertoires in COVID-19. Background on the study: COVID-19 samples collected from the United States, Italy and Spain covered acute and convalescent phases. PBMCs, B-cell-depleted T cells, or T cells were the source of the cDNA or gDNA that made up the material.

Trimming cost V 3 bases and J 4 bases; bases outside gene matches: 2. The CDR3 extends over 13 amino acids. From germline, CDR1 is DFQATT and CDR2 SNEGSKA (reference sequence). Only a few counts were recorded for this clone. Profiled with immunoSEQ multiplex PCR; TCRdb holds only in-frame clones, not every one. The table includes around 130,000 clones, approximately 80% detected once. This clonotype was sampled from a human donor in a cohort sampled during active COVID-19. The sequenced sample was peripheral blood. The genes are TRBV20-1 and TRBJ2-3; 9 bases fit TRBD1. Here the CDR3 reads CSASGTGPDTQYF. The CDR3, as DNA: TGCAGTGCTAGTGGGACAGGGCCAGATACGCAGTATTTT.